The 4 T cell receptor beta chains in this list originate from one sample, sequenced in a study of blood T cells in healthy people across ages. A sample-barcoded 5' primer and a J-beta primer mix were used in a second PCR of roughly 7 to 12 cycles. TCRdb independently ran MiXCR on the 5' RACE reads; one entry per CDR3 protein. The table records 1.5 million or so distinct CDR3 sequences, roughly 40% of them present only once. Sequencing was carried out using blood. The source of these receptors is a woman aged 18 to 35 in good health.

This clonotype was seen only a few times. The chain links TRBV5-1 to TRBJ2-7, with 8 bases aligning to TRBD1. With 4 bases clipped from V and 4 bases from J, the junction kept 7 bases outside the gene matches. The CDR3 is 14 residues long. Germline V gene sequence: CDR1 SGHRS, CDR2 YFSETQ. The CDR3 loop is CASSPRDRLYEQYF. The DNA of the CDR3 is TGCGCCAGCAGCCCCAGGGACAGGTTGTACGAGCAGTACTTC.

As concerns this clonotype: A single base separates this from a much larger clone, so it may be a read error. The chain has TRBV7-6 and TRBJ2-2; D is tentatively TRBD1 or TRBD2 (5 bases each). The CDR3 length is 15 residues. The germline CDR1 and CDR2 sequences are SGHVS and FNYEAQ. Trimming took off 3 bases at V and 6 bases at J, with 14 bases between the two ends. CDR3 residues: CASSLGRDYAGELFF. The CDR3 DNA is TGTGCCAGCAGCTTGGGACGAGACTATGCCGGGGAGCTGTTTTTT.

The rearrangement joins TRBV20-1 to TRBJ1-2, with D possibly being TRBD1 (6 bases). The V end was cut by 5 bases, the J end by 2 bases, with 12 bases between. CDR3 length equals 13 residues. Germline values: CDR1 DFQATT, CDR2 SNEGSKA (reference sequence). CDR3 DNA: TGCAGTGCTCCTAGACAGGCCAACTATGGCTACACCTTC. Protein: CSAPRQANYGYTF.

The CDR3, as DNA: TGTGCCAGCAGCCAGATACCGACAGGGTATGACTATGGCTACACCTTC. Protein sequence: CASSQIPTGYDYGYTF. This chain links TRBV14 with TRBJ1-2; 7 nucleotides line up with TRBD1. CDR1 and CDR2 from the germline V gene are SGHDN and FVKESK. CDR3 size: 16 residues. J gave up 3 bases and V 3 bases, and 10 bases lay outside the gene matches. Looking up the rest from reference TRBV14 and TRBJ1-2 gives the full variable domain: EAGVTQFPSHSVIEKGQTVTLRCDPISGHDNLYWYRRVMGKEIKFLLHFVKESKQDESGMPNNRFLAERTGGTYSTLKVQPAELEDSGVYFCASSQIPTGYDYGYTFGSGTRLTVV.